This T cell receptor (beta chain) was recorded in a study of shared clonotypes between healthy human individuals. Study conclusions and caveats: Around 5.3% of naive CD4 clonotypes were shared across four donors. Some clonotypes were shared by all four sorted-subset donors, while others were not shared. The non-shared ones had lower generation probabilities than the shared ones.

Points on this clone: No antigen is known for it.

The protocol was immunoSEQ multiplex PCR, while the TCRdb copy is restricted to in-frame clones and leaves out a portion. The table has millions of clones, over 85% seen once. The germline V gene encodes CDR1 SEHNR and CDR2 FQNEAQ (reference sequence). The CDR3 length is 15 residues. V lost 2 bases, J lost 4 bases, and 12 bases lay in between. As defined, naive CD8 cells were CD45RO-negative and positively selected for CCR7, with terminally differentiated effector memory CD45RA+ cells excluded. The sequence was collected from a man between 18 and 29 years old in good health. V gene TRBV7-9 combines with J gene TRBJ2-1, with D possibly TRBD2 on 5 matching bases. Sequencing was done on a sample of naive CD8+ T cells sorted from blood. CDR3: CASSLLANGYNEQFF. DNA of the CDR3: TGTGCCAGCAGCTTACTAGCCAACGGGTACAATGAGCAGTTCTTC.